Listed here are 11 T cell receptor beta chains from one sample, sequenced in a study of T-cell memory formation after mild COVID-19. TCRdb ran MiXCR on the 5' RACE reads and lists one entry per CDR3 protein. This table has 350,000 to 450,000 distinct CDR3 sequences, roughly a quarter appearing once. The source material was PBMCs or a T cell subset sorted from them (not recorded which). All receptors derive from an adult woman who had mild COVID-19 (a few samples of this study predate the infection). Cell type and time point are not known.

The rearrangement links TRBV12-3 or TRBV12-4 to TRBJ1-2; TRBD1 agrees at 10 bases. Trimming at V came to 3 bases and at J to 8 bases, leaving 3 bases not matched to a gene. This CDR3 has 13 amino acids. CDR3 amino acids: CASSFRTGGGYTF. Here the CDR3 DNA reads TGTGCCAGCAGTTTCAGGACAGGGGGAGGCTACACCTTC.

This clonotype was detected a few times. The J gene is TRBJ2-7, the V gene TRBV20-1; a possible D gene is TRBD1 (5 bases). The CDR3 has 14 amino acids. V lost 0 bases, J lost 0 bases, and 9 bases lay in between. Germline CDR1 reads DFQATT; CDR2 reads SNEGSKA (reference sequence). The DNA for the CDR3 is TGCAGTGCTAGAGAGGCAGGGATCTCCTACGAGCAGTACTTC. Its translation: CSAREAGISYEQYF.

This clonotype was picked up a small number of times. The junction departs from germline at one end; a sequencing error may be responsible. This chain joins TRBV7-6 and TRBJ2-2; tentatively, D is TRBD1 (7 bases). Germline values: CDR1 SGHVS, CDR2 FNYEAQ. This CDR3 has 14 residues. Here the CDR3 reads CASSLATGTGELFF. Here the CDR3 DNA reads TGTGCCAGCAGCCTAGCGACAGGGACCGGGGAGCTGTTTTTT.

The chain uses TRBV4-1 and TRBJ2-2, with unresolved D. V gave up 3 bases and J gave up 4 bases, with 3 bases separating them. Germline V gene sequence: CDR1 MGHRA, CDR2 YSYEKL. CDR3 length: 12 residues. CDR3 loop: CASSHGTGELFF. The CDR3 DNA sequence: TGCGCCAGCAGCCACGGCACCGGGGAGCTGTTTTTT.

At least ten counts were recorded for this clonotype. The V and J genes are TRBV7-3 and TRBJ1-1; 10 bases are a match to TRBD1. Germline V lookup: CDR1 SGHTA, CDR2 FQGTGA. The junction had 6 bases not matched to a gene; V was cut back by 5 bases and J by 6 bases. The CDR3 is 14 amino acids. The CDR3: CASSPGTGVPEAFF. Here the CDR3 DNA reads TGTGCCAGCAGCCCCGGGACAGGGGTTCCTGAAGCTTTCTTT. Using reference TRBV7-3 and TRBJ1-1 for the parts outside the CDR3, the full variable domain is GAGVSQTPSNKVTEKGKYVELRCDPISGHTALYWYRQSLGQGPEFLIYFQGTGAADDSGLPNDRFFAVRPEGSVSTLKIQRTERGDSAVYLCASSPGTGVPEAFFGQGTRLTVV.

The chain employs TRBV27 and TRBJ2-5; D remains unclear. Per the germline V gene, CDR1 is MNHEY and CDR2 is SMNVEV (reference sequence). The CDR3 consists of 13 residues. Deletions cut 8 bases from V and 0 bases from J, with 10 bases between. The CDR3 region has the DNA TGTGCCAGCGGGCTAGGGTACCAAGAGACCCAGTACTTC. Protein: CASGLGYQETQYF.

This clonotype was counted only a few times. The V gene is TRBV28, the J gene TRBJ1-1; tentative D call: TRBD1 (6 bases). The CDR3 runs 14 residues. Trimming removed 8 bases from V and 0 bases from J, with 13 bases in between. CDR1 MDHEN and CDR2 SYDVKM come from the germline V gene. The CDR3 region has the DNA TGTGCCAGCGGGGGGGGCAGATTGAACACTGAAGCTTTCTTT. It encodes CASGGGRLNTEAFF.

The sample holds a few counts of this clonotype. The rearrangement joins TRBV5-1 to TRBJ2-2; D is undetermined. V dropped 4 bases and J dropped 4 bases, with 17 bases sitting between them. CDR1 and CDR2 from the germline V gene are SGHRS and YFSETQ. This CDR3 has 16 residues. The CDR3 sequence: CASSITQYAGTGELFF. In DNA form, the CDR3 reads TGCGCCAGCAGCATAACCCAGTACGCTGGCACCGGGGAGCTGTTTTTT.

This chain joins TRBV19 and TRBJ1-2; the match to TRBD1 covers 9 bases. The CDR3 is 16 residues long. Germline CDR1 and CDR2: LNHDA and SQIVND (reference sequence). With 3 bases clipped from V and 6 bases from J, the junction kept 11 bases outside the gene matches. The CDR3 loop is CASSIAWDRVFDGYTF. The CDR3 region has the DNA TGTGCCAGTAGTATCGCCTGGGACAGGGTGTTCGATGGCTACACCTTC.

The chain couples TRBV20-1 to TRBJ2-3; no clear D. Germline V gene data show CDR1 as DFQATT and CDR2 as SNEGSKA (reference sequence). The CDR3 has 16 residues. Trimming took 1 base from V and 0 from J, leaving 14 bases between them. CDR3 in amino acids: CSARAGEVTSTDTQYF. The CDR3 coding sequence is TGCAGTGCTAGAGCTGGCGAGGTGACTAGCACAGATACGCAGTATTTT.

J is TRBJ2-4 and V is TRBV7-6, with D perhaps being TRBD1 or TRBD2 (5 bases each). The CDR3 sequence is 17 residues long. The ends were cut back, 0 bases at V and 1 base at J, with 13 bases in the middle. The germline V gene encodes CDR1 SGHVS and CDR2 FNYEAQ. CDR3 DNA sequence: TGTGCCAGCAGCTTAGCCTACCGGGGCGCGGCCAAAAACATTCAGTACTTC. Its protein product is CASSLAYRGAAKNIQYF.